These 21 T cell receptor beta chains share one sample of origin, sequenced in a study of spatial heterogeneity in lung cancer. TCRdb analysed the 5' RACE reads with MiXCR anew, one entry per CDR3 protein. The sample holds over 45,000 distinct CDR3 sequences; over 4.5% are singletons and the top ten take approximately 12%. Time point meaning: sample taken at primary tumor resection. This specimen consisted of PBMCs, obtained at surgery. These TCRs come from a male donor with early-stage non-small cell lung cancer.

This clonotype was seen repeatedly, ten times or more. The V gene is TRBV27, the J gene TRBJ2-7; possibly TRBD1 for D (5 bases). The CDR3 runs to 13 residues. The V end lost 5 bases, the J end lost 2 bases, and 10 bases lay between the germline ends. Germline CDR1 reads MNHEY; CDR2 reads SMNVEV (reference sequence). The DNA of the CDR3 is TGTGCCAGCAGTCCGACAGACCCCTACGAGCAGTACTTC. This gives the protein CASSPTDPYEQYF.

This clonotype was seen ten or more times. CDR3 bases: TGTGCCAGCAGCTTATTTCATACAGATACGCAGTATTTT. Protein: CASSLFHTDTQYF. V usage is TRBV7-2 and J usage is TRBJ2-3, with D unclear. Germline V CDR1 and CDR2: SGHTA, FQGNSA. The CDR3 is 13 residues long. Trimming removed 2 bases at V and 3 bases at J, with 6 bases between.

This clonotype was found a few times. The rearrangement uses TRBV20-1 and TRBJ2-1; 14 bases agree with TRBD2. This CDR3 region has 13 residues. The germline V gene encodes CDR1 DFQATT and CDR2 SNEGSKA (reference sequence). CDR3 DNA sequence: TGCAGCCGACTAGCGGGAGGGTACAATGAGCAGTTCTTC. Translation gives CSRLAGGYNEQFF.

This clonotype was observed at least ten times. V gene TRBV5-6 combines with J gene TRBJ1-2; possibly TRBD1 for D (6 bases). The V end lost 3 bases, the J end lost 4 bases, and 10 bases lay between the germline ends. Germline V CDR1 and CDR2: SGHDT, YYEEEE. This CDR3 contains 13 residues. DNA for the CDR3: TGTGCCAGCAGCTCGGACAGTATCTATGGCTACACCTTC. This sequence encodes CASSSDSIYGYTF. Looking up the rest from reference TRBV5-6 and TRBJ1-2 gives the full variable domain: DAGVTQSPTHLIKTRGQQVTLRCSPKSGHDTVSWYQQALGQGPQFIFQYYEEEERQRGNFPDRFSGHQFPNYSSELNVNALLLGDSALYLCASSSDSIYGYTFGSGTRLTVV.

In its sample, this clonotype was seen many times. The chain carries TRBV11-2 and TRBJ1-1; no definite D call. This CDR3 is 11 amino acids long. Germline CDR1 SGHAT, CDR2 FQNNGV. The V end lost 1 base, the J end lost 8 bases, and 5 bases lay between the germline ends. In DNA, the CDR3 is TGTGCCAGCAGCTTAGGAGCAGAAGCTTTCTTT. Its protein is CASSLGAEAFF.

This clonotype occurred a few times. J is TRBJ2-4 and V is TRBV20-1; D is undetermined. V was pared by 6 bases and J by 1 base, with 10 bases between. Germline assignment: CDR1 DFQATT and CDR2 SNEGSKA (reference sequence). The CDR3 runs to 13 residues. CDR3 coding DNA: TGCAGTGCCCCTCCCCCTGCCAAAAACATTCAGTACTTC. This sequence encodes CSAPPPAKNIQYF.

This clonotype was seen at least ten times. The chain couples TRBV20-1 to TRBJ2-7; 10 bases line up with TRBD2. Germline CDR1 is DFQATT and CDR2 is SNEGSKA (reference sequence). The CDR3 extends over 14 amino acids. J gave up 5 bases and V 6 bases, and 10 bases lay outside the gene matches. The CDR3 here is CSAAWASGRDEQYF. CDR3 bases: TGCAGTGCAGCGTGGGCTAGCGGGAGAGACGAGCAGTACTTC.

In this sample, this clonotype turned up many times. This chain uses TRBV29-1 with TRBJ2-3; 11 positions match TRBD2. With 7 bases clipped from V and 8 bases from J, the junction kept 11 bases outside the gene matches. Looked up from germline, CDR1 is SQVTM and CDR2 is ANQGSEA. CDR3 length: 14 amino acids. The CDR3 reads CSGGLAESPSTQYF. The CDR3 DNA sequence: TGCAGCGGGGGACTAGCGGAGTCTCCCTCTACGCAGTATTTT.

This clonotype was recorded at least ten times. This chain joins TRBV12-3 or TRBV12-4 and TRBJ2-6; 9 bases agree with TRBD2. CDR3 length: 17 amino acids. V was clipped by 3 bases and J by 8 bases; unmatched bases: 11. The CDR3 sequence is CASSFISGRLNTNVLTF. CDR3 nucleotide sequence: TGTGCCAGCAGTTTTATTAGCGGGAGACTCAATACCAACGTCCTGACTTTC.

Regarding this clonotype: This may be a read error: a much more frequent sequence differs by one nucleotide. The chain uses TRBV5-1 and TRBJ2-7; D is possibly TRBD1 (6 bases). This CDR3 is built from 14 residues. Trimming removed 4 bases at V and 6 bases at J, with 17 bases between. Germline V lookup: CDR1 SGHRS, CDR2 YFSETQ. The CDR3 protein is CASSPRTDTFEQYF. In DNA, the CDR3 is TGCGCCAGCAGCCCACGGACAGACACCTTCGAGCAGTACTTC.

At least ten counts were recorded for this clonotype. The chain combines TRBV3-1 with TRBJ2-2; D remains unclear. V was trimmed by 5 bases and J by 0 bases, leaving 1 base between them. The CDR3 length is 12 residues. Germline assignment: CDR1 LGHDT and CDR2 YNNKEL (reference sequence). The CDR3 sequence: CASSTNTGELFF. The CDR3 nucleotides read TGTGCCAGCAGCACGAACACCGGGGAGCTGTTTTTT.

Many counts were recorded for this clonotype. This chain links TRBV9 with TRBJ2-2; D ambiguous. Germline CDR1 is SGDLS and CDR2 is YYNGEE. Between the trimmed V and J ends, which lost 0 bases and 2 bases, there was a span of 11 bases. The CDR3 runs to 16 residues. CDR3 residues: CASSVGIWVNTGELFF. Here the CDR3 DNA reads TGTGCCAGCAGCGTAGGCATTTGGGTAAACACCGGGGAGCTGTTTTTT. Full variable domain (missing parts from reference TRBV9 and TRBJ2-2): DSGVTQTPKHLITATGQRVTLRCSPRSGDLSVYWYQQSLDQGLQFLIQYYNGEERAKGNILERFSAQQFPDLHSELNLSSLELGDSALYFCASSVGIWVNTGELFFGEGSRLTVL.

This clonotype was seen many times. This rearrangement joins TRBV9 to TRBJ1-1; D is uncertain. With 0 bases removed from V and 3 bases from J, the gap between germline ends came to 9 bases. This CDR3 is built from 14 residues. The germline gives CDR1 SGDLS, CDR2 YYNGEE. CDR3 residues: CASSVEGKDTEAFF. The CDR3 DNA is TGTGCCAGCAGCGTAGAGGGAAAGGACACTGAAGCTTTCTTT. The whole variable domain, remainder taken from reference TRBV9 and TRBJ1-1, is DSGVTQTPKHLITATGQRVTLRCSPRSGDLSVYWYQQSLDQGLQFLIQYYNGEERAKGNILERFSAQQFPDLHSELNLSSLELGDSALYFCASSVEGKDTEAFFGQGTRLTVV.

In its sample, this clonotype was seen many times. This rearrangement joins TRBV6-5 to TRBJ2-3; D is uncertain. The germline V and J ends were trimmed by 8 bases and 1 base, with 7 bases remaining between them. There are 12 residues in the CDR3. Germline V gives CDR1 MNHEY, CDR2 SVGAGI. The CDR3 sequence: CASGPGTDTQYF. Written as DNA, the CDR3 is TGTGCCAGCGGTCCGGGCACAGATACGCAGTATTTT.

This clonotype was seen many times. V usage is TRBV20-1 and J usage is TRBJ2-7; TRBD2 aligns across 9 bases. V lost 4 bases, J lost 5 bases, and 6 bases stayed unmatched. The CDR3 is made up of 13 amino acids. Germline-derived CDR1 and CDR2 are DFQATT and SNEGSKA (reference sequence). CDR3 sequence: CSAISGRKNEQYF. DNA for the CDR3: TGCAGTGCTATTAGCGGGAGAAAAAACGAGCAGTACTTC.

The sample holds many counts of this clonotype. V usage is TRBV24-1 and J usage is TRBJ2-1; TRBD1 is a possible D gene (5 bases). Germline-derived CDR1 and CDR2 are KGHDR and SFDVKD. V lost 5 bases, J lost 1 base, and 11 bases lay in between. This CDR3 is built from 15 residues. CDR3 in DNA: TGTGCCACCAGTGGGGCCAGGGATTCCTACAATGAGCAGTTCTTC. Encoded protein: CATSGARDSYNEQFF.

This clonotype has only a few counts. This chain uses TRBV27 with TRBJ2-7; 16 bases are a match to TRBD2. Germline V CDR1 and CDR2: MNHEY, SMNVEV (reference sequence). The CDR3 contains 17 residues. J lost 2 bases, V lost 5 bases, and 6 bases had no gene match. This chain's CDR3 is CASSPAGLAGGAYEQYF. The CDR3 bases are TGTGCCAGCAGTCCGGCGGGACTAGCGGGAGGGGCCTACGAGCAGTACTTC.

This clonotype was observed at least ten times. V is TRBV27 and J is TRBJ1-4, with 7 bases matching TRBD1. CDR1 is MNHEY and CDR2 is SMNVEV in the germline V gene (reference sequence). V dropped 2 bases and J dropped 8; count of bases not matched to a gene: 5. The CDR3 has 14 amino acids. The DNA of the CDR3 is TGTGCCAGCAGTTTAGGGGACAGTAACGAAAAACTGTTTTTT. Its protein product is CASSLGDSNEKLFF.

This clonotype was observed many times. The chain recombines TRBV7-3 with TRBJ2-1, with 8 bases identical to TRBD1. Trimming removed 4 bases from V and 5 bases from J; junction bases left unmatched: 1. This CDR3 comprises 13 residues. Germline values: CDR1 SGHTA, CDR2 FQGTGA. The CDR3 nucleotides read TGTGCCAGCAGCTCGGACAGGGACAATGAGCAGTTCTTC. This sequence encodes CASSSDRDNEQFF.

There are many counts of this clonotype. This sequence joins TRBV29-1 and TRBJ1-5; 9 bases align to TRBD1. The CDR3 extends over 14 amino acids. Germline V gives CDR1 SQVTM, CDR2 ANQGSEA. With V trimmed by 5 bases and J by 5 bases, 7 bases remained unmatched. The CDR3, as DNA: TGCAGCGTTAAAGGGACAGGGTGGGATCAGCCCCAGCATTTT. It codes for CSVKGTGWDQPQHF. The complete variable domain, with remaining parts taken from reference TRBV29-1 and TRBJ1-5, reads SAVISQKPSRDICQRGTSLTIQCQVDSQVTMMFWYRQQPGQSLTLIATANQGSEATYESGFVIDKFPISRPNLTFSTLTVSNMSPEDSSIYLCSVKGTGWDQPQHFGDGTRLSIL.

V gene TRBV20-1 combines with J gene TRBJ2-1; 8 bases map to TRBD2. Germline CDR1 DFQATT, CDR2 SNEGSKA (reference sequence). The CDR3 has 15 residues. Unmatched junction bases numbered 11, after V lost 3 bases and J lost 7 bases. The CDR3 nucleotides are TGCAGTGCTAGGTTACCGGGACTAGAGAAGAATGAGCAGTTCTTC. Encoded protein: CSARLPGLEKNEQFF.